A selection of T cell receptor beta chains follows, all from one sample in a study of T cells in Graves' hyperthyroidism and ophthalmopathy. TCRdb reprocessed the multiplex PCR reads with MiXCR, giving one entry per CDR3 protein. The profile shows around 190,000 distinct CDR3 sequences, around 17% of them singletons. Sample: blood. The receptor set was obtained from a woman in her 50s with Graves' hyperthyroidism. CDR3s include the opening cysteine and the closing phenylalanine or tryptophan. The D gene is left open where the match is weak. The size of a clone is reported for some rows only, either as once, few or many, or as a class for expanded clones.

-	TRBV20-1	TRBJ2-3	-	CSATAVDRLEYTDTQYF	TGCAGTGCTACCGCCGTGGACAGACTAGAATACACAGATACGCAGTATTTT
many	TRBV18	TRBJ1-5	-	CASSPDEAIQPQHF	TGTGCCAGCTCACCGGACGAAGCTATACAGCCCCAGCATTTT
-	TRBV24-1	TRBJ2-1	TRBD2	CATSDPTSGRSPYNEQFF	TGTGCCACCAGTGACCCGACTAGCGGGAGGAGTCCCTACAATGAGCAGTTCTTC
many	TRBV28	TRBJ1-2	-	CASSGGGLQRNYGYTF	TGTGCCAGCAGTGGGGGGGGGCTACAGAGGAACTATGGCTACACCTTC
many	TRBV11-2	TRBJ2-7	TRBD2	CASSHSGSSSYEQYF	TGTGCCAGCAGCCATAGCGGGTCGAGCTCCTACGAGCAGTACTTC
many	TRBV28	TRBJ2-3	TRBD2	CASSFVAGTDTQYF	TGTGCCAGCAGTTTTGTAGCGGGAACCGATACGCAGTATTTT
many	TRBV5-1	TRBJ1-1	-	CASSLDGQVNTEAFF	TGCGCCAGCAGCTTGGATGGGCAGGTGAACACTGAAGCTTTCTTT
few	TRBV15	TRBJ1-5	-	CATSSGGRNNQPQHF	TGTGCCACCAGCAGTGGTGGACGGAACAATCAGCCCCAGCATTTT
many	TRBV10-3	TRBJ2-1	-	CAISESIGLSFNEQFF	TGTGCCATCAGTGAGTCTATAGGACTATCCTTCAATGAGCAGTTCTTC
few	TRBV12-3/TRBV12-4	TRBJ2-5	-	CASSLGFPQETQYF	TGTGCCAGCAGTTTAGGGTTTCCCCAAGAGACCCAGTACTTC
many	TRBV28	TRBJ2-3	TRBD2	CASGTTSGRRPDTQYF	TGTGCCAGCGGGACCACTAGCGGGAGACGCCCAGATACGCAGTATTTT
many	TRBV5-1	TRBJ2-1	TRBD1	CASSLLTGAYNEQFF	TGCGCCAGCAGCTTGTTGACAGGGGCCTACAATGAGCAGTTCTTC
many	TRBV12-3/TRBV12-4	TRBJ2-2	TRBD2	CASSLGSGGTGELFF	TGTGCCAGCAGTTTAGGTAGCGGGGGGACCGGGGAGCTGTTTTTT
few	TRBV10-3	TRBJ2-1	-	CAITSRLDNEQFF	TGTGCCATCACCTCTAGACTAGACAATGAGCAGTTCTTC
many	TRBV11-3	TRBJ2-1	TRBD1	CASSLKGQGKGYNEQFF	TGTGCCAGCAGCTTAAAGGGACAGGGTAAGGGATACAATGAGCAGTTCTTC
once	TRBV6-5	TRBJ2-7	TRBD2	CASSYKLAGVGAYEQYF	TGTGCCAGCAGTTACAAACTAGCGGGAGTCGGGGCCTACGAGCAGTACTTC
many	TRBV3-1	TRBJ2-2	-	CASSRAPGAGELFF	TGTGCCAGCAGCCGGGCCCCAGGCGCCGGGGAGCTGTTTTTT
-	TRBV28	TRBJ1-5	-	CASSLRGRSNQPQHF	TGTGCCAGCAGTTTACGGGGACGGAGCAATCAGCCCCAGCATTTT